These T cell receptor beta chains were read from a single sample in a study of cytomegalovirus exposure and HLA in healthy donors. This table comes from immunoSEQ multiplex PCR, and its TCRdb copy is limited to in-frame clones, with some not included. The data contain some 150,000 clones, over 70% of them singletons. The material sequenced was PBMCs. The receptor set was obtained from a woman between 35 and 50 years old in good health and CMV-seropositive. CDR3s include the opening cysteine and the closing phenylalanine or tryptophan. A D gene is named only where the DNA matches it firmly. Where a row states a size, it is once, few, many or the class of an expanded clone; other rows omit it.

d_call j_call v_call clone_size cdr3_aa cdr3_nt
TRBD2 TRBJ2-7 TRBV5-4 few CASSQLGLAGITYEQYF TGTGCCAGCAGTCAATTGGGGCTAGCGGGGATAACCTACGAGCAGTACTTC
TRBD2 TRBJ2-3 TRBV4-1 . CASSQGERGGVDTQYF TGCGCCAGCAGCCAAGGGGAACGCGGGGGGGTTGATACGCAGTATTTT
TRBD2 TRBJ2-1 TRBV7-2 few CASSLAGGPYNEQFF TGTGCCAGCAGTCTAGCGGGGGGGCCTTACAATGAGCAGTTCTTC
. TRBJ2-3 TRBV28 once CASEGSTDTQYF TGTGCCAGCGAGGGTAGCACAGATACGCAGTATTTT
. TRBJ1-2 TRBV10-1 . CASSPSTGYGYTF TGCGCCAGCAGTCCTTCGACAGGCTATGGCTACACCTTC
TRBD2 TRBJ2-5 TRBV5-1 . CASSLFPAGNQETQYF TGCGCCAGCAGCTTGTTTCCAGCGGGGAACCAAGAGACCCAGTACTTC
. TRBJ2-7 TRBV18 few CASSPQRESRYF TGTGCCAGCTCACCTCAGAGGGAATCCCGGTACTTC
TRBD1 TRBJ1-1 TRBV5-1 . CASSPGGTGVRTEAFF TGCGCCAGCAGCCCTGGGGGGACAGGGGTTCGCACTGAAGCTTTCTTT
TRBD1 TRBJ2-7 TRBV7-9 few CASSLPSGQSAGEQYF TGTGCCAGCAGCCTACCCTCGGGACAGAGTGCTGGAGAGCAGTACTTC
. TRBJ2-5 TRBV20-1 few CSARVAETQYF TGCAGTGCTAGAGTAGCAGAGACCCAGTACTTC